Listed here are 32 T cell receptor beta chains from one sample, sequenced in a study of blood T cell repertoires in COVID-19. This table comes from immunoSEQ multiplex PCR, and its TCRdb copy is limited to in-frame clones, with some not included. The sample lists 380,000 or so clones; 70% to 90% were seen once. The sample taken for sequencing was peripheral blood. The receptors here all came from a man aged 35 to 55 with acute or convalescent COVID-19.

The chain joins TRBV19 to TRBJ2-7, with D tentatively TRBD2 (6 bases). The CDR3 runs to 14 residues. The germline CDR1 and CDR2 sequences are LNHDA and SQIVND (reference sequence). Trimming pared 3 bases from V and 5 bases from J, leaving 14 bases between. CDR3 in amino acids: CASSIGGVIDEQYF. CDR3 sequence (DNA): TGTGCCAGTAGTATCGGCGGGGTAATCGACGAGCAGTACTTC.

The V and J genes are TRBV7-9 and TRBJ1-3; D gene uncertain. With 3 bases removed from V and 9 bases from J, the gap between germline ends came to 12 bases. Per germline, CDR1 SEHNR and CDR2 FQNEAQ (reference sequence). The CDR3 extends over 13 amino acids. The CDR3, as DNA: TGTGCCAGCAGCTTCCCAGAGGGCACCACCATATATTTT. Translating it yields CASSFPEGTTIYF.

The count of this clone is one. This chain connects TRBV28 to TRBJ1-2; no clear D gene. Germline CDR1 and CDR2: MDHEN and SYDVKM. Trimming cost V 6 bases and J 0 bases, with 11 bases left between them. The CDR3 covers 14 residues. CDR3: CASRPAGTNYGYTF. CDR3 bases: TGTGCCAGCAGGCCCGCGGGTACTAACTATGGCTACACCTTC.

CDR3 loop: CASGILGAGLPHEQFF. CDR3 coding DNA: TGTGCTAGTGGTATCCTAGGGGCGGGACTCCCTCATGAGCAGTTCTTC. This chain joins TRBV12-5 and TRBJ2-1; possibly TRBD2 for D (6 bases). In germline, CDR1 is LGHNT, CDR2 FRNRAP. The CDR3 contains 16 residues. Trimming removed 5 bases from V and 8 bases from J, with 22 bases in between.

The chain combines TRBV11-2 with TRBJ2-2; 12 bases are shared with TRBD2. The CDR3 length is 17 residues. V was pared by 3 bases and J by 7 bases, with 9 bases of the junction left unmatched. CDR1 SGHAT and CDR2 FQNNGV come from the germline V gene. CDR3 sequence (DNA): TGTGCCAGCAGCTTCTCTAGCGGGAGGGCCCGTATCGGGGAGCTGTTTTTT. This gives the protein CASSFSSGRARIGELFF.

This clone came up once. The chain recombines TRBV12-3 or TRBV12-4 with TRBJ2-1; D possibly corresponds to TRBD1 (6 bases). This CDR3 is 13 amino acids long. V was trimmed by 1 base and J by 8 bases, leaving 9 bases between them. CDR3 coding DNA: TGTGCCAGCAGTTTAGGACAGGTCGATGAGCAGTTCTTC. Translated, it gives CASSLGQVDEQFF.

The chain employs TRBV6-7 and TRBJ2-4; 7 bases agree with TRBD1. TRBV6-7 is noted as an ORF with a role that remains uncertain. This CDR3 spans 17 amino acids. V lost 2 bases and J lost 0; bases outside the gene matches: 7. CDR3 region: CASSYVRTGKAKNIQYF. In DNA, the CDR3 is TGTGCCAGCAGTTACGTCAGGACAGGTAAAGCCAAAAACATTCAGTACTTC.

The rearrangement links TRBV24-1 to TRBJ1-5; weak D call: TRBD1 (6 bases). The V gene lost 3 bases and the J gene lost 7 bases, with 15 bases spanning the gap. Germline V CDR1 and CDR2: KGHDR, SFDVKD. The CDR3 runs to 15 residues. CDR3 residues: CATSDGRGAQQPQHF. Written as DNA, the CDR3 is TGTGCCACCAGTGATGGGAGGGGGGCTCAGCAGCCCCAGCATTTT.

CDR3 in DNA: TGTGCCAGCAGTTTTTCTGGGGCGAGGGAGCAGTACTTC. This encodes CASSFSGAREQYF. The chain carries TRBV27 and TRBJ2-7; a possible D gene is TRBD1 (5 bases). The germline V gene has CDR1 MNHEY and CDR2 SMNVEV (reference sequence). V lost 3 bases and J 7 bases, leaving 13 bases between the germline ends. This CDR3 contains 13 residues.

The chain combines TRBV5-1 with TRBJ1-2, with D possibly being TRBD1 (5 bases). This CDR3 spans 15 amino acids. Trimming pared 0 bases from V and 4 bases from J, leaving 13 bases between. CDR1 is SGHRS and CDR2 is YFSETQ in the germline V gene. The CDR3 DNA follows: TGCGCCAGCAGCTTGGCCCCAGGGCTCGGCTATGGCTACACCTTC. Translated, it gives CASSLAPGLGYGYTF.

J is TRBJ2-3 and V is TRBV30, with 12 bases that match TRBD2. Germline trimming cut 6 bases from V and 4 bases from J; bases unmatched to any gene: 5. This CDR3 is 14 amino acids long. Germline lookup yields CDR1 GTSNPN and CDR2 SVGIG (reference sequence). The CDR3: CACATSGRSDTQYF. DNA of the CDR3: TGTGCCTGTGCGACTAGCGGGAGATCAGATACGCAGTATTTT.

This clone was recorded a few times. V and J are TRBV6-5 and TRBJ1-2; TRBD1 agrees at 9 bases. The CDR3 runs 14 residues. CDR1 and CDR2 from the germline V gene are MNHEY and SVGAGI. Trimming at V came to 6 bases and at J to 6 bases, leaving 8 bases not matched to a gene. CDR3 nucleotides: TGTGCCAGCAGACCACTACAGGGGGCCCATGGCTACACCTTC. The encoded protein is CASRPLQGAHGYTF.

This clone is medium-sized in the sample. This chain connects TRBV28 to TRBJ1-2; D is possibly TRBD1 (5 bases). The CDR3 length is 14 residues. Trimming took 5 bases from V and 3 from J, leaving 13 bases between them. Germline V gives CDR1 MDHEN, CDR2 SYDVKM. The CDR3 sequence: CASSNMDNYYGYTF. The CDR3 coding sequence is TGTGCCAGCAGTAACATGGACAACTACTATGGCTACACCTTC.

This rearrangement joins TRBV3-1 (or the pseudogene TRBV3-2) to TRBJ1-2, with 7 bases lining up with TRBD1. Per the germline V gene, CDR1 is LGHDT and CDR2 is YNNKEL (reference sequence). The trim removed 4 bases at V and 0 bases at J, leaving 8 bases unmatched. This CDR3 is 16 amino acids long. CDR3 in amino acids: CASSPPGQLANYGYTF. For the CDR3, the DNA is TGTGCCAGCAGCCCCCCGGGACAGCTAGCTAACTATGGCTACACCTTC.

This clone was found once. This chain links TRBV18 with TRBJ1-1, with D possibly matching TRBD1 (5 bases). The CDR3 has 12 residues. Trimming took 6 bases from V and 5 from J, leaving 10 bases between them. Per germline, CDR1 KGHSH and CDR2 LQKENI. CDR3 loop: CASSPQGTEAFF. The CDR3 bases are TGTGCCAGCTCGCCGCAGGGAACTGAAGCTTTCTTT.

The CDR3 is CAWSRLAGGNQETQYF. The CDR3, as DNA: TGTGCCTGGAGTCGACTAGCGGGGGGCAACCAAGAGACCCAGTACTTC. The V and J genes are TRBV30 and TRBJ2-5, with 13 positions matching TRBD2. This CDR3 region has 16 residues. CDR1 is GTSNPN, CDR2 SVGIG, per germline (reference sequence). V was clipped by 2 bases and J by 0 bases; unmatched bases: 3.

The chain carries TRBV15 and TRBJ2-5; 9 bases line up with TRBD2. Unmatched junction bases numbered 10, after V lost 3 bases and J lost 5 bases. This CDR3 is built from 16 residues. Germline CDR1 is LNHNV and CDR2 is YYDKDF (reference sequence). CDR3 sequence reads: CATSSILAGAGETQYF. CDR3 nucleotides: TGTGCCACCAGCAGTATTTTAGCGGGGGCGGGGGAGACCCAGTACTTC. Variable domain in full (rest from reference TRBV15 and TRBJ2-5): DAMVIQNPRYQVTQFGKPVTLSCSQTLNHNVMYWYQQKSSQAPKLLFHYYDKDFNNEADTPDNFQSRRPNTSFCFLDIRSPGLGDTAMYLCATSSILAGAGETQYFGPGTRLLVL.

The CDR3 DNA is TGTGCCAGCAGTGAAGACCCGGGACAGCCGAACACTGAAGCTTTCTTT. Protein product: CASSEDPGQPNTEAFF. The V and J genes are TRBV6-1 and TRBJ1-1, with TRBD1 matching 7 bases. CDR1 MNHNS and CDR2 SASEGT come from the germline V gene. V was clipped by 1 base and J by 1 base; unmatched bases: 6. The CDR3 totals 16 residues.

V gene TRBV7-9 combines with J gene TRBJ1-2; D might be TRBD1 (6 bases). Germline loops: CDR1 SEHNR, CDR2 FQNEAQ (reference sequence). The CDR3 sequence is 12 residues long. V was pared by 1 base and J by 7 bases, with 7 bases between. This CDR3 reads CASSLEQGGYTF. CDR3 nucleotide sequence: TGTGCCAGCAGCTTAGAACAGGGTGGCTACACCTTC.

J is TRBJ1-4 and V is TRBV10-2, with TRBD1 as a possible D gene (6 bases). Germline V gives CDR1 WSHSY, CDR2 SAAADI. The CDR3 extends over 14 amino acids. V was clipped by 6 bases and J by 4 bases, with 12 bases between them. The CDR3, as DNA: TGCGCCAGCAGCAACGGACAGTTTAATGAAAAACTGTTTTTT. This codes for CASSNGQFNEKLFF.

This rearrangement joins TRBV4-2 to TRBJ2-3, with TRBD2 identical over 9 bases. After removal of 7 bases from V and 1 base from J, the junction contained 18 bases not matched to a gene. CDR3 length equals 19 residues. CDR1 is LGHNA, CDR2 YNFKEQ, per germline. In DNA form, the CDR3 reads TGTGCCAGCACTAGAGGAATAGCGGGAGCTGTGGTTGGCACAGATACGCAGTATTTT. Translation: CASTRGIAGAVVGTDTQYF.

V gene TRBV7-9 combines with J gene TRBJ1-1; D possibly corresponds to TRBD1 (6 bases). The CDR3 has 14 residues. Germline assignment: CDR1 SEHNR and CDR2 FQNEAQ (reference sequence). V lost 5 bases and J lost 4, with 14 bases in between. DNA for the CDR3: TGTGCCAGCAGCGTACAGGGAGGGGGCACTGAAGCTTTCTTT. Translation: CASSVQGGGTEAFF.

V usage is TRBV28 and J usage is TRBJ2-7; no clear D. Germline-derived CDR1 and CDR2 are MDHEN and SYDVKM. The CDR3 totals 13 residues. Trimming pared 5 bases from V and 2 bases from J, leaving 10 bases between. The CDR3 nucleotides read TGTGCCAGCAGTACCGGTGCTACCTACGAGCAGTACTTC. Its protein product is CASSTGATYEQYF.

The chain links TRBV19 to TRBJ2-3, with TRBD1 matching 9 bases. V shed 5 bases and J 5 bases; nucleotides not matched to a gene: 8. The CDR3 runs to 15 residues. The germline CDR1 and CDR2 sequences are LNHDA and SQIVND (reference sequence). Here the CDR3 reads CASSLGQGILDTQYF. The CDR3 DNA follows: TGTGCCAGTAGTCTAGGACAGGGGATCTTAGATACGCAGTATTTT.

This chain links TRBV19 with TRBJ2-3, with D perhaps matching TRBD1 (5 bases). Trimming stripped 5 bases from V and 0 bases from J, with 12 bases between. CDR1 LNHDA and CDR2 SQIVND come from the germline V gene (reference sequence). The CDR3 length is 15 residues. DNA of the CDR3: TGTGCCAGTAGTCTTGGTGACAGCAGCACAGATACGCAGTATTTT. As protein: CASSLGDSSTDTQYF.

The chain combines TRBV9 with TRBJ1-1; possibly TRBD1 for D (5 bases). The germline V and J ends were trimmed by 0 bases and 6 bases, with 9 bases remaining between them. The CDR3 is 13 amino acids. Germline CDR1 reads SGDLS; CDR2 reads YYNGEE. CDR3 in DNA: TGTGCCAGCAGCGTAGGGGGCCGGGCTGAAGCTTTCTTT. Protein product: CASSVGGRAEAFF.

V and J are TRBV19 and TRBJ1-1; possible D gene TRBD1, 6 bases. The CDR3 loop spans 17 amino acids. Trimming took 2 bases from V and 1 from J, leaving 17 bases between them. The V gene's germline CDR1 is LNHDA and CDR2 SQIVND (reference sequence). CDR3 nucleotides: TGTGCCAGTAGTATAAGGCGGGCACAGGGTAGGAACACTGAAGCTTTCTTT. Protein product: CASSIRRAQGRNTEAFF.

This clone was recorded once. The chain couples TRBV6-6 to TRBJ1-5; D gene uncertain. The V gene lost 0 bases and the J gene lost 4 bases, with 13 bases spanning the gap. Germline lookup yields CDR1 MNHNY and CDR2 SVGAGI (reference sequence). CDR3 length: 16 residues. The CDR3 DNA sequence: TGTGCCAGCAGTTACTCGATTTCGGGAGAAAATCAGCCCCAGCATTTT. This gives the protein CASSYSISGENQPQHF.

This rearrangement joins TRBV14 to TRBJ1-3; no definite D call. CDR3 length: 13 amino acids. CDR1 and CDR2 from the germline V gene are SGHDN and FVKESK. V gave up 0 bases and J gave up 2 bases, with 2 bases separating them. The CDR3 loop is CASSQDTGNTIYF. CDR3 coding DNA: TGTGCCAGCAGCCAAGACACTGGAAACACCATATATTTT.

The chain combines TRBV3-1 (or the pseudogene TRBV3-2) with TRBJ1-4; the D is unclear. Germline lookup yields CDR1 LGHDT and CDR2 YNNKEL (reference sequence). The CDR3 length is 13 residues. Trimming shortened V by 1 base and J by 7 bases, and 7 bases separated the two germline ends. This CDR3 reads CASSQGDREKLFF. The CDR3 coding sequence is TGTGCCAGCAGCCAAGGAGATCGTGAAAAACTGTTTTTT.

This chain links TRBV6-1 with TRBJ2-5, with 7 positions matching TRBD1. The trim removed 3 bases at V and 3 bases at J, leaving 7 bases unmatched. The CDR3 runs 15 residues. Germline CDR1 reads MNHNS; CDR2 reads SASEGT. CDR3 in amino acids: CASSDAWQGEETQYF. The CDR3 DNA follows: TGTGCCAGCAGTGACGCGTGGCAGGGGGAAGAGACCCAGTACTTC.

Only a few counts were recorded for this clone. The chain uses TRBV4-2 and TRBJ1-2, with 9 bases fitting TRBD1. This CDR3 region has 14 residues. With 4 bases clipped from V and 6 bases from J, the junction kept 6 bases outside the gene matches. From germline, CDR1 is LGHNA and CDR2 YNFKEQ. CDR3 amino acids: CASSRPGQGHGYTF. The DNA for the CDR3 is TGTGCCAGCAGCCGACCGGGACAGGGTCATGGCTACACCTTC.